A single sample is the source of the 8 T cell receptor beta chains below, sequenced in a study of blood T cell repertoires in COVID-19. Profiled with immunoSEQ multiplex PCR; TCRdb holds only in-frame clones, not every one. The table has 90,000 to 150,000 clones, less than 85% seen once. Material for sequencing was peripheral blood. Every receptor here comes from a man aged 45-65 years with acute or convalescent COVID-19.

The chain carries TRBV11-2 and TRBJ2-2; 9 positions match TRBD2. There are 16 residues in the CDR3. V dropped 3 bases and J dropped 1; count of bases not matched to a gene: 3. Looked up from germline, CDR1 is SGHAT and CDR2 is FQNNGV. CDR3 loop: CASSFTSGWNTGELFF. The CDR3 coding sequence is TGTGCCAGCAGCTTTACTAGCGGGTGGAACACCGGGGAGCTGTTTTTT.

This rearrangement joins TRBV10-3 to TRBJ2-3, with D perhaps matching TRBD1 (5 bases). This CDR3 contains 16 residues. V was clipped by 6 bases and J by 2 bases, with 18 bases between them. Per the germline V gene, CDR1 is ENHRY and CDR2 is SYGVKD. DNA for the CDR3: TGTGCCATCAGACCAGAGACAGCCTACATCACAGATACGCAGTATTTT. It translates to CAIRPETAYITDTQYF.

The chain links TRBV18 to TRBJ1-3; 7 nucleotides align to TRBD1. The CDR3 is 16 amino acids. The V and J ends lost 3 bases and 0 bases, in that order; junction bases with no gene match: 5. CDR1 is KGHSH, CDR2 LQKENI, per germline. CDR3: CASSPQGGNSGNTIYF. CDR3 DNA sequence: TGTGCCAGCTCACCCCAGGGGGGCAACTCTGGAAACACCATATATTTT.

The chain recombines TRBV2 with TRBJ2-3, with a weak D call TRBD2 (5 bases). V was shortened by 6 bases and J by 0 bases, with 10 bases between the two germline ends. The CDR3 is 14 residues long. The V gene's germline CDR1 is SNHLY and CDR2 FYNNEI. The CDR3: CASSRGTSTDTQYF. The CDR3 DNA is TGTGCCAGCAGCCGGGGAACTAGCACAGATACGCAGTATTTT.

This rearrangement joins TRBV6-5 to TRBJ1-1; a weak D match, TRBD1 (5 bases). The CDR3 is made up of 14 amino acids. From germline, CDR1 is MNHEY and CDR2 SVGAGI. V was clipped by 5 bases and J by 1 base, with 11 bases between them. Here the CDR3 DNA reads TGTGCCAGCAGTCGTGATACAGGGAACACTGAAGCTTTCTTT. Translation: CASSRDTGNTEAFF.

The gene calls are TRBV10-3 and TRBJ1-1, with D possibly being TRBD1 (6 bases). Looked up from germline, CDR1 is ENHRY and CDR2 is SYGVKD. V was clipped by 3 bases and J by 1 base, with 9 bases between them. CDR3 length equals 14 residues. CDR3 DNA: TGTGCCATCAGTGACCTAGGGGGGAACACTGAAGCTTTCTTT. Translated: CAISDLGGNTEAFF.

This chain joins TRBV5-1 and TRBJ1-6, with 11 bases identical to TRBD1. The CDR3 contains 15 residues. V dropped 2 bases and J dropped 9; count of bases not matched to a gene: 4. Germline V CDR1 and CDR2: SGHRS, YFSETQ. The CDR3 DNA reads as TGCGCCAGCAGCTTCGGGACAGGGGGTACTTCACCCCTCCACTTT. Translation gives CASSFGTGGTSPLHF.

The V gene is TRBV7-9, the J gene TRBJ2-5; 7 bases are a match to TRBD2. Germline V CDR1 and CDR2: SEHNR, FQNEAQ (reference sequence). This CDR3 is 17 amino acids long. The V gene end was trimmed by 5 bases and the J gene end by 5 bases; junction bases not matched to a gene: 17. In nucleotides, the CDR3 is TGTGCCAGCAGCAACCATGGCGCGGGAGTTTCTTCGGAGACCCAGTACTTC. It specifies CASSNHGAGVSSETQYF.